The subject of this entry is one T cell receptor (beta chain). Its antigen is still unknown. This sample was taken from a study of blood T cells in healthy people across ages. Study-wide results and limits: A roughly linear fall in TCR beta diversity per million T cells was seen with increasing age. TCR beta diversity was tightly associated with the proportion of naive T cells.

J was trimmed by 5 bases and V by 5 bases; bases with no gene match: 7. There are 15 residues in the CDR3. Primed by a sample-barcoded 5' primer and a J-beta primer mix, a second PCR proceeded for roughly 6 to 12 cycles. TCRdb redid the calling of the 5' RACE reads with MiXCR, one entry per CDR3 protein. The repertoire consists of about 800,000 distinct CDR3 sequences, with roughly 64% occurring once and the leading ten covering 20% to 25%. The TCR sequence derives from a man aged 30 to 39 in good health. Input material: blood. The rearrangement joins TRBV12-3 or TRBV12-4 to TRBJ2-3, with TRBD2 identical over 10 bases. CDR3 region: CASSLSGGAGDTQYF. The CDR3 nucleotides read TGTGCCAGCAGTCTCAGCGGGGGGGCCGGAGATACGCAGTATTTT.